One and the same sample provided the 11 T cell receptor beta chains below, sequenced in a study of blood T cell repertoires in COVID-19. Repertoires were generated with immunoSEQ multiplex PCR, while TCRdb's copy carries only in-frame clones and drops some. The sample has some 150,000 clones; approximately 84% are singletons. Material: peripheral blood. The source of these receptors is a man between 40 and 49 years old with acute or convalescent COVID-19.

The gene calls are TRBV7-3 and TRBJ1-1; 7 nucleotides align to TRBD1. Per the germline V gene, CDR1 is SGHTA and CDR2 is FQGTGA. CDR3 size: 13 residues. V lost 5 bases to trimming and J lost 5 bases; unmatched junction nucleotides: 5. CDR3 sequence reads: CASSQDRETEAFF. Written as DNA, the CDR3 is TGTGCCAGCAGCCAAGACAGGGAAACTGAAGCTTTCTTT. Together with reference TRBV7-3 and TRBJ1-1, the CDR3 gives the full variable domain: GAGVSQTPSNKVTEKGKYVELRCDPISGHTALYWYRQSLGQGPEFLIYFQGTGAADDSGLPNDRFFAVRPEGSVSTLKIQRTERGDSAVYLCASSQDRETEAFFGQGTRLTVV.

As to this clone: A read error may produce the germline difference seen at one junction end. The chain joins TRBV6-1 to TRBJ1-1; D unresolved. Germline V CDR1 and CDR2: MNHNS, SASEGT. This CDR3 contains 16 residues. CDR3 nucleotide sequence: TGTGCCAGCAGTGAATTGGCGGCAGACTCTATACCTGATGCTTTCTTT. This sequence encodes CASSELAADSIPDAFF.

The table lists this clone with a few counts. The chain is built from TRBV5-8 and TRBJ2-7; perhaps TRBD2 as D (5 bases). This CDR3 has 14 amino acids. Deletions cut 7 bases from V and 6 bases from J, with 20 bases between. Germline assignment: CDR1 SGHTS and CDR2 YDEGEE. The CDR3 reads CASAKREGLIEQYF. CDR3 nucleotide sequence: TGTGCCAGCGCCAAAAGAGAGGGCCTTATCGAGCAGTACTTC.

This chain links TRBV10-3 with TRBJ2-1; 7 positions match TRBD1. Germline V gene lookup returns CDR1 ENHRY and CDR2 SYGVKD. Trimming took 6 bases from V and 8 from J; bases not matched to a gene: 7. The CDR3 runs to 13 residues. The CDR3 DNA reads TGTGCCATCAGCGAAGACAGGGACGATGAGCAGTTCTTC. It translates to CAISEDRDDEQFF.

This clone was found once. The V gene is TRBV3-1 (or the pseudogene TRBV3-2), the J gene TRBJ1-1; D is undetermined. The CDR3 runs 14 residues. Germline CDR1 LGHDT, CDR2 YNNKEL (reference sequence). V lost 0 bases and J lost 1, with 6 bases in between. CDR3 coding DNA: TGTGCCAGCAGCCAAGATCACAGGAACACTGAAGCTTTCTTT. It translates to CASSQDHRNTEAFF.

This chain connects TRBV19 to TRBJ1-5; perhaps TRBD1 as D (6 bases). In germline, CDR1 is LNHDA, CDR2 SQIVND (reference sequence). The V end lost 1 base, the J end lost 6 bases, and 13 bases lay between the germline ends. CDR3 size: 15 residues. This chain's CDR3 is CASSIGDKGGQPQHF. DNA for the CDR3: TGTGCCAGTAGTATAGGGGACAAAGGTGGTCAGCCCCAGCATTTT.

V is TRBV9 and J is TRBJ1-2; the D gene is possibly TRBD1 (5 bases). Per the germline V gene, CDR1 is SGDLS and CDR2 is YYNGEE. V lost 4 bases and J lost 2, with 9 bases in between. CDR3 length: 13 residues. In DNA form, the CDR3 reads TGTGCCAGCAGCAAGACAGCGAACTATGGCTACACCTTC. The encoded protein is CASSKTANYGYTF.

This clone showed up just once. The V call is TRBV7-9, the J call TRBJ1-2; unclear D gene. V was shortened by 2 bases and J by 5 bases, with 12 bases between the two germline ends. Germline V gives CDR1 SEHNR, CDR2 FQNEAQ (reference sequence). The CDR3 contains 14 residues. In DNA, the CDR3 is TGTGCCAGCAGCTTAAATGTGGCAGGTTATGGCTACACCTTC. It specifies CASSLNVAGYGYTF.

V gene TRBV18 combines with J gene TRBJ1-2; D is uncertain. This CDR3 region has 16 residues. Germline V gene sequence: CDR1 KGHSH, CDR2 LQKENI. Trimming took 2 bases from V and 7 from J, leaving 20 bases between them. DNA for the CDR3: TGTGCCAGCTCACCAGAGACCGTTTGGCTATCGGGTGGCTACACCTTC. It is translated as CASSPETVWLSGGYTF. Supplemented by reference TRBV18 and TRBJ1-2, the full variable domain reads NAGVMQNPRHLVRRRGQEARLRCSPMKGHSHVYWYRQLPEEGLKFMVYLQKENIIDESGMPKERFSAEFPKEGPSILRIQQVVRGDSAAYFCASSPETVWLSGGYTFGSGTRLTVV.

This chain uses TRBV9 with TRBJ2-2; the match to TRBD1 covers 7 bases. Per germline, CDR1 SGDLS and CDR2 YYNGEE. The CDR3 contains 18 residues. Trimming at V came to 0 bases and at J to 0 bases, leaving 8 bases not matched to a gene. The CDR3 spells CASSVVPGGDANTGELFF. DNA of the CDR3: TGTGCCAGCAGCGTAGTACCAGGGGGTGACGCGAACACCGGGGAGCTGTTTTTT.

The CDR3 here is CASSSQDRRGTPQHF. DNA for the CDR3: TGTGCCAGCAGCTCCCAGGACAGGAGGGGGACGCCCCAGCATTTT. The chain recombines TRBV9 with TRBJ1-5; 7 bases align to TRBD1. The V and J ends lost 4 bases and 9 bases, in that order; junction bases with no gene match: 13. The CDR3 is 15 amino acids. Germline CDR1 reads SGDLS; CDR2 reads YYNGEE.